The 21 T cell receptor beta chains below come from one sample, sequenced in a study of shared clonotypes between healthy human individuals. Sequenced by immunoSEQ multiplex PCR; TCRdb stores in-frame clones only, minus some. The sample consists of roughly 500,000 clones, around 74% of them appearing once. Material: PBMCs. The source is a middle-aged woman in good health. Some clones in this sample may be carry-over from other donors' samples.

V is TRBV28 and J is TRBJ1-1, with D perhaps TRBD1 (6 bases). The CDR3 contains 15 residues. Germline CDR1 and CDR2: MDHEN and SYDVKM. V was pared by 3 bases and J by 5 bases, with 16 bases between. CDR3 sequence (DNA): TGTGCCAGCAGTTTGGCCCGGGGGCAGGGGACTGAAGCTTTCTTT. Protein sequence: CASSLARGQGTEAFF.

The V and J genes are TRBV19 and TRBJ1-5, with unresolved D. The V and J ends lost 3 bases and 3 bases respectively, with 6 bases between them. Germline V gene data show CDR1 as LNHDA and CDR2 as SQIVND (reference sequence). The CDR3 extends over 13 amino acids. For the CDR3, the DNA is TGTGCCAGTAGTATTCAAGACAATCAGCCCCAGCATTTT. The encoded protein is CASSIQDNQPQHF.

The V and J genes are TRBV6-5 and TRBJ1-1; 9 nucleotides agree with TRBD1. Germline V gives CDR1 MNHEY, CDR2 SVGAGI. Trimming at V came to 6 bases and at J to 3 bases, leaving 2 bases not matched to a gene. The CDR3 totals 13 residues. CDR3 loop: CASRWTGDTEAFF. Here the CDR3 DNA reads TGTGCCAGCAGGTGGACAGGGGACACTGAAGCTTTCTTT.

The chain is built from TRBV29-1 and TRBJ2-7, with 9 bases lining up with TRBD1. This CDR3 region has 14 residues. Trimming cost V 3 bases and J 2 bases; bases outside gene matches: 5. Per germline, CDR1 SQVTM and CDR2 ANQGSEA. The chain's CDR3 is CSVERDRDTYEQYF. Written as DNA, the CDR3 is TGCAGCGTTGAGAGGGACAGGGATACCTACGAGCAGTACTTC.

The chain employs TRBV11-2 and TRBJ2-3; D unclear. CDR3 length: 13 residues. Germline V gene lookup returns CDR1 SGHAT and CDR2 FQNNGV. Trimming took off 3 bases at V and 7 bases at J, with 11 bases between the two ends. CDR3 DNA sequence: TGTGCCAGCAGCTTCGGCCTAACGAATACGCAGTATTTT. It encodes CASSFGLTNTQYF.

This chain connects TRBV9 to TRBJ2-1, with D tentatively TRBD1 (6 bases). CDR3 length: 17 amino acids. Germline CDR1 is SGDLS and CDR2 is YYNGEE. Trimming removed 3 bases from V and 0 bases from J, with 16 bases in between. Here the CDR3 DNA reads TGTGCCAGCAGCGGAGGACAGAGAGAGTTCTCCTACAATGAGCAGTTCTTC. Protein product: CASSGGQREFSYNEQFF.

The rearrangement links TRBV19 to TRBJ2-2; 10 nucleotides line up with TRBD1. V trimming: 6 bases; J trimming: 1 base; junction bases outside the gene matches: 2. This CDR3 region has 15 residues. In germline, CDR1 is LNHDA, CDR2 SQIVND (reference sequence). CDR3 residues: CASRRDRGNTGELFF. In DNA, the CDR3 is TGTGCCAGTAGGAGGGACAGGGGGAACACCGGGGAGCTGTTTTTT.

J is TRBJ2-7 and V is TRBV27, with 11 bases fitting TRBD2. The trim removed 6 bases at V and 4 bases at J, leaving 8 bases unmatched. The germline V gene encodes CDR1 MNHEY and CDR2 SMNVEV (reference sequence). This CDR3 is 15 amino acids long. CDR3 region: CASRSLGTSGYEQYF. In DNA form, the CDR3 reads TGTGCCAGCAGATCTCTCGGGACTAGCGGTTACGAGCAGTACTTC.

V usage is TRBV29-1 and J usage is TRBJ1-4; D is uncertain. The CDR3 runs to 12 residues. Trimming stripped 6 bases from V and 5 bases from J, with 10 bases between. The germline V gene encodes CDR1 SQVTM and CDR2 ANQGSEA. Here the CDR3 reads CSVRLDNEKLFF. CDR3 nucleotides: TGCAGCGTCCGGCTGGACAATGAAAAACTGTTTTTT.

This clone showed up just a few times. The gene calls are TRBV2 and TRBJ1-2; no firm D call. CDR1 is SNHLY and CDR2 is FYNNEI in the germline V gene. There are 15 residues in the CDR3. V lost 2 bases and J 4 bases, leaving 14 bases between the germline ends. CDR3 sequence: CASSELESVIYGYTF. DNA of the CDR3: TGTGCCAGCAGTGAACTAGAGAGTGTGATCTATGGCTACACCTTC. The entire variable domain, with the rest obtained from reference TRBV2 and TRBJ1-2, is as follows: EPEVTQTPSHQVTQMGQEVILRCVPISNHLYFYWYRQILGQKVEFLVSFYNNEISEKSEIFDDQFSVERPDGSNFTLKIRSTKLEDSAMYFCASSELESVIYGYTFGSGTRLTVV.

The chain employs TRBV2 and TRBJ2-5; D unclear. This CDR3 is 14 amino acids long. CDR1 is SNHLY, CDR2 FYNNEI, per germline. The germline V and J ends were trimmed by 0 bases and 4 bases, with 9 bases remaining between them. The CDR3 reads CASSEARFGETQYF. The CDR3 DNA sequence: TGTGCCAGCAGTGAAGCCCGCTTCGGAGAGACCCAGTACTTC.

The V call is TRBV18, the J call TRBJ2-1; possibly TRBD2 for D (7 bases). CDR3 length: 16 amino acids. Germline V gives CDR1 KGHSH, CDR2 LQKENI. Trimming shortened V by 2 bases and J by 3 bases, and 14 bases separated the two germline ends. The CDR3 coding sequence is TGTGCCAGCTCACCAGTGACTAGGGGGGGCTACAATGAGCAGTTCTTC. This translates into CASSPVTRGGYNEQFF.

A single count supports this clone. The chain links TRBV18 to TRBJ2-5, with 8 positions matching TRBD1. The CDR3 is 15 residues long. V shed 1 base, J shed 1 base, and the junction held 2 bases outside the gene matches. From germline, CDR1 is KGHSH and CDR2 LQKENI. The CDR3 is CASSPRQGTQETQYF. CDR3 coding DNA: TGTGCCAGCTCACCACGACAGGGGACCCAAGAGACCCAGTACTTC.

The CDR3 protein is CATGLARGTGELFF. In DNA, the CDR3 is TGTGCCACTGGCCTAGCCCGAGGCACCGGGGAGCTGTTTTTT. This chain connects TRBV28 to TRBJ2-2; tentative D call: TRBD2 (5 bases). This CDR3 comprises 14 residues. The germline V gene has CDR1 MDHEN and CDR2 SYDVKM. With 10 bases removed from V and 4 bases from J, the gap between germline ends came to 16 bases.

This rearrangement joins TRBV6-6 to TRBJ1-5; D possibly corresponds to TRBD1 (5 bases). Trimming took off 4 bases at V and 0 bases at J, with 10 bases between the two ends. Germline CDR1 reads MNHNY; CDR2 reads SVGAGI (reference sequence). This CDR3 has 15 amino acids. The CDR3: CASSSGVISNQPQHF. The CDR3 nucleotides are TGTGCCAGCAGTTCGGGGGTAATTAGCAATCAGCCCCAGCATTTT.

The gene calls are TRBV30 and TRBJ1-1; 7 bases line up with TRBD1. The CDR3 contains 11 residues. Germline V gene lookup returns CDR1 GTSNPN and CDR2 SVGIG (reference sequence). V gave up 6 bases and J gave up 7 bases; unmatched junction bases: 5. The CDR3 is CACRQGGEAFF. CDR3 bases: TGTGCCTGTAGACAGGGAGGTGAAGCTTTCTTT.

The chain carries TRBV30 and TRBJ2-5; D gene unclear. The end of the DNA fits TRBJ2-7 better, so the J call may be wrong. CDR1 GTSNPN and CDR2 SVGIG come from the germline V gene (reference sequence). This CDR3 has 11 residues. CDR3 DNA sequence: TGTGCCTGGAGATCCTACTACGAGCAGTACTTC. The encoded protein is CAWRSYYEQYF.

The chain's CDR3 is CASSASGSVGNEQFF. DNA of the CDR3: TGTGCCAGCAGCGCTAGCGGGAGCGTAGGCAATGAGCAGTTCTTC. The genes are TRBV9 and TRBJ2-1; 10 nucleotides agree with TRBD2. J gave up 6 bases and V 3 bases, and 6 bases lay outside the gene matches. This CDR3 region has 15 residues. The germline gives CDR1 SGDLS, CDR2 YYNGEE.

The chain employs TRBV7-3 and TRBJ2-3, with D hard to call. The CDR3 loop spans 13 amino acids. CDR1 and CDR2 from the germline V gene are SGHTA and FQGTGA. Trimming took 4 bases from V and 2 from J, leaving 7 bases between them. In DNA, the CDR3 is TGTGCCAGCAGCTCCCGGAACACAGATACGCAGTATTTT. Translation: CASSSRNTDTQYF.

The chain is built from TRBV14 and TRBJ2-3; D is tentatively TRBD1 or TRBD2 (6 bases each). Germline CDR1 and CDR2: SGHDN and FVKESK. V was clipped by 0 bases and J by 4 bases, with 11 bases between them. The CDR3 totals 15 residues. CDR3 amino acids: CASSQDWRGSDTQYF. CDR3 in DNA: TGTGCCAGCAGCCAAGATTGGAGGGGGTCAGATACGCAGTATTTT.

The V call is TRBV30, the J call TRBJ2-1; D possibly corresponds to TRBD2 (5 bases). This CDR3 spans 14 amino acids. V was clipped by 5 bases and J by 10 bases, with 21 bases between them. Germline assignment: CDR1 GTSNPN and CDR2 SVGIG (reference sequence). Here the CDR3 reads CAWGGLFRYREQFF. In nucleotides, the CDR3 is TGTGCCTGGGGCGGACTGTTCCGGTATCGCGAGCAGTTCTTC.